This TCR beta chain was documented in a study of cytomegalovirus exposure and HLA in healthy donors. A note on this clone: Its antigen remains unidentified.

Amplification used 60 Vbeta primers and 13 Jbeta primers. Data came from immunoSEQ multiplex PCR; TCRdb stores just in-frame clones and leaves some out. The sample lists 100,000 to 150,000 clones; around 80% were seen once. The study, taken as a whole, reports: Cytomegalovirus association was listed for roughly 160 TCR beta chains.

Sequenced: PBMCs. The receptor was isolated from a man aged 30 to 39 in good health and CMV-seropositive.

CDR3 nucleotides: TGTGCCAGCAGCAGGGTAGGCCAGGGAGGGCCAGATACGCAGTATTTT. The encoded protein is CASSRVGQGGPDTQYF. The rearrangement links TRBV5-6 to TRBJ2-3; TRBD2 aligns across 7 bases. The germline V gene encodes CDR1 SGHDT and CDR2 YYEEEE. The CDR3 runs 16 residues. Trimming at V came to 4 bases and at J to 4 bases, leaving 12 bases not matched to a gene.